A single sample gave rise to the 10 T cell receptor beta chains below, sequenced in a study of CD8 T cells in Susac syndrome. An input of roughly 0.45 to 1 ug of RNA was subjected to reverse transcription using random hexamers. TCRdb analysed the immunoSEQ multiplex PCR reads with MiXCR anew, one entry per CDR3 protein. The sample lists some 260,000 distinct CDR3 sequences; about 85% were seen once. Sample: CD8+ T cells from PBMCs. The receptors originated from a human donor with multiple sclerosis.

The chain couples TRBV27 to TRBJ1-5; D gene ambiguous. The V gene lost 2 bases and the J gene lost 4 bases, with 6 bases spanning the gap. The CDR3 extends over 13 amino acids. CDR1 MNHEY and CDR2 SMNVEV come from the germline V gene (reference sequence). The CDR3 bases are TGTGCCAGCAGTTTAAGGGAGAATCAGCCCCAGCATTTT. It specifies CASSLRENQPQHF.

This clonotype appeared a single time. Sequence at one end of the junction differs from germline and may be a read error. The V call is TRBV12-3 or TRBV12-4, the J call TRBJ2-1, with 10 bases matching TRBD2. The CDR3 spans 15 residues. The CDR3 bases are TGTGCCAGCAGTAAAACGGGACTAGCGTTTATTGAGCGGTTCTTC. Protein sequence: CASSKTGLAFIERFF.

The rearrangement uses TRBV2 and TRBJ2-7, with D hard to call. Per the germline V gene, CDR1 is SNHLY and CDR2 is FYNNEI. V lost 3 bases, J lost 1 base, and 13 bases lay in between. This CDR3 is 15 amino acids long. DNA of the CDR3: TGTGCCAGCAGTGATAGGCAGAAAAATTCCTACGAGCAGTACTTC. This encodes CASSDRQKNSYEQYF.

This clonotype came up a few times. V usage is TRBV19 and J usage is TRBJ2-7, with 11 nucleotides matching TRBD2. Germline V lookup: CDR1 LNHDA, CDR2 SQIVND (reference sequence). The J segment lost 5 bases and the V segment lost 10 bases, leaving 10 bases of the junction unmatched. This CDR3 has 14 residues. As DNA, the CDR3 is TGTGCCACCGCAACTAGCGGGAGTAACCACGAGCAGTACTTC. This encodes CATATSGSNHEQYF. Using reference TRBV19 and TRBJ2-7 for the parts outside the CDR3, the full variable domain is DGGITQSPKYLFRKEGQNVTLSCEQNLNHDAMYWYRQDPGQGLRLIYYSQIVNDFQKGDIAEGYSVSREKKESFPLTVTSAQKNPTAFYLCATATSGSNHEQYFGPGTRLTVT.

The chain recombines TRBV15 with TRBJ2-2; no clear D gene. Germline V gene data show CDR1 as LNHNV and CDR2 as YYDKDF (reference sequence). The CDR3 has 16 amino acids. V gave up 0 bases and J gave up 3 bases, with 11 bases separating them. CDR3 DNA sequence: TGTGCCACCAGCAGAGAAGGCAGTAAATACACCGGGGAGCTGTTTTTT. Its protein product is CATSREGSKYTGELFF.

The CDR3: CASSFRGELDEAFF. CDR3 bases: TGCGCCAGCAGCTTTAGGGGGGAATTGGATGAAGCTTTCTTT. The chain links TRBV5-1 to TRBJ1-1; D perhaps matches TRBD1 (6 bases). CDR1 SGHRS and CDR2 YFSETQ come from the germline V gene. Between the trimmed V and J ends, which lost 2 bases and 7 bases, there was a span of 15 bases. The CDR3 sequence is 14 residues long. Together with reference TRBV5-1 and TRBJ1-1, the CDR3 gives the full variable domain: KAGVTQTPRYLIKTRGQQVTLSCSPISGHRSVSWYQQTPGQGLQFLFEYFSETQRNKGNFPGRFSGRQFSNSRSEMNVSTLELGDSALYLCASSFRGELDEAFFGQGTRLTVV.

The chain joins TRBV3-1 to TRBJ2-7; a weak D match, TRBD1 (6 bases). Trimming removed 4 bases from V and 3 bases from J, with 13 bases in between. The length of the CDR3 is 14 residues. CDR1 and CDR2 (germline): LGHDT, YNNKEL (reference sequence). CDR3 nucleotide sequence: TGTGCCAGCAGCCTGAGCTGGACAGTCTACGAGCAGTACTTC. It codes for CASSLSWTVYEQYF.

J is TRBJ2-2 and V is TRBV15, with D unclear. The CDR3 contains 12 residues. Between the trimmed V and J ends, which lost 1 base and 6 bases, there was a span of 3 bases. From germline, CDR1 is LNHNV and CDR2 YYDKDF (reference sequence). Here the CDR3 DNA reads TGTGCCACCAGCAGAGGCTCCGGGGAGCTGTTTTTT. Its translation is CATSRGSGELFF.

The V call is TRBV5-6, the J call TRBJ1-1; 8 bases fit TRBD1. Germline V gene data show CDR1 as SGHDT and CDR2 as YYEEEE. With 6 bases clipped from V and 4 bases from J, the junction kept 5 bases outside the gene matches. CDR3 length equals 13 residues. The CDR3 nucleotides are TGTGCCAGCATCCCAACAGGGGGCACTGAAGCTTTCTTT. Protein product: CASIPTGGTEAFF.

The rearrangement joins TRBV28 to TRBJ2-5, with 8 bases matching TRBD2. This CDR3 is built from 12 residues. Germline loops: CDR1 MDHEN, CDR2 SYDVKM. J was trimmed by 4 bases and V by 6 bases; bases with no gene match: 1. The CDR3 reads CASSGRGETQYF. In DNA form, the CDR3 reads TGTGCCAGCAGCGGGAGGGGAGAGACCCAGTACTTC. The full variable domain, completed using reference TRBV28 and TRBJ2-5, is DVKVTQSSRYLVKRTGEKVFLECVQDMDHENMFWYRQDPGLGLRLIYFSYDVKMKEKGDIPEGYSVSREKKERFSLILESASTNQTSMYLCASSGRGETQYFGPGTRLLVL.